This T cell receptor beta chain was captured by sequencing in a study of T cells in localized non-small cell lung cancer. This clone has a single count. Germline CDR1 DFQATT, CDR2 SNEGSKA (reference sequence). Between the trimmed V and J ends, which lost 8 bases and 3 bases, there was a span of 7 bases. The CDR3 runs 10 residues. Using immunoSEQ multiplex PCR, the repertoire was profiled, and TCRdb retains in-frame clones only, with some absent. The sample has tens of thousands of clones; approximately 80% are singletons. This sequence joins TRBV20-1 and TRBJ1-2; the D is unclear. The source is an older female donor with stage II squamous cell lung carcinoma. The material was peripheral blood, obtained before any cancer treatment. CDR3 sequence reads: CSTSHYGYTF. CDR3 DNA sequence: TGCAGTACTTCCCACTATGGCTACACCTTC.